One sample yielded the 30 T cell receptor beta chains listed below, sequenced in a study of blood T cell repertoires in COVID-19. Assay used: immunoSEQ multiplex PCR; TCRdb lists only in-frame clones, some missing. The sample has a few hundred thousand clones, around 90% seen once. Specimen: peripheral blood. All receptors derive from a woman aged 60-70 years with COVID-19, enrolled during active disease.

V and J are TRBV5-4 and TRBJ2-5; weak D call: TRBD1 (5 bases). In germline, CDR1 is SGHNT, CDR2 YYREEE (reference sequence). The CDR3 consists of 13 residues. V was shortened by 0 bases and J by 5 bases, with 8 bases between the two germline ends. The CDR3 here is CASSLEGSETQYF. CDR3 nucleotides: TGTGCCAGCAGCTTGGAGGGGTCGGAGACCCAGTACTTC.

The table lists this clone with a count of one. The rearrangement joins TRBV7-2 to TRBJ2-7; 7 bases agree with TRBD1. In germline, CDR1 is SGHTA, CDR2 FQGNSA. The CDR3 is made up of 17 amino acids. The V gene end was trimmed by 6 bases and the J gene end by 5 bases; junction bases not matched to a gene: 19. The CDR3 DNA reads TGTGCCAGCAGTCTAGGCCCTCCCTACAGGGGCAGTGACGAGCAGTACTTC. It is translated as CASSLGPPYRGSDEQYF.

The chain is built from TRBV12-3 or TRBV12-4 and TRBJ2-1, with TRBD2 matching over 7 bases. After removal of 8 bases from V and 9 bases from J, the junction contained 10 bases not matched to a gene. The CDR3 has 13 amino acids. The CDR3 DNA follows: TGTGCCAGCCGCCACGCGGGGAGGGGTGAGCAGTTCTTC. It encodes CASRHAGRGEQFF.

The sample holds a few counts of this clone. The chain combines TRBV3-1 (or the pseudogene TRBV3-2) with TRBJ2-7, with a tentative D call TRBD1 (5 bases). Per germline, CDR1 LGHDT and CDR2 YNNKEL (reference sequence). V was pared by 0 bases and J by 5 bases, with 11 bases between. The length of the CDR3 is 14 residues. CDR3 amino acids: CASSQENRTDEQYF. The CDR3 DNA is TGTGCCAGCAGCCAAGAAAACAGGACGGACGAGCAGTACTTC.

The DNA of the CDR3 is TGTGCCAGCAGCTTAGGGAGTAGATTCTATGGCTACACCTTC. As protein: CASSLGSRFYGYTF. The rearrangement joins TRBV11-2 to TRBJ1-2, with D unresolved. Germline assignment: CDR1 SGHAT and CDR2 FQNNGV. Trimming took 1 base from V and 4 from J, leaving 10 bases between them. CDR3 length equals 14 residues.

This chain joins TRBV29-1 and TRBJ1-2; TRBD1 is a possible D gene (6 bases). CDR1 and CDR2 (germline): SQVTM, ANQGSEA. The CDR3 is 11 residues long. Trimming left V 4 bases short and J 4 bases short, with 7 bases between. CDR3 amino acids: CSVAGVYGYTF. CDR3 DNA sequence: TGCAGCGTTGCAGGGGTCTATGGCTACACCTTC.

The rearrangement uses TRBV19 and TRBJ1-1, with unresolved D. Germline lookup yields CDR1 LNHDA and CDR2 SQIVND (reference sequence). The CDR3 consists of 14 residues. The V end was cut by 3 bases, the J end by 2 bases, with 10 bases between. CDR3 sequence: CASSISSTNTEAFF. The CDR3 bases are TGTGCCAGTAGTATCTCCAGTACAAACACTGAAGCTTTCTTT.

The chain's CDR3 is CASSRTNEKLFF. CDR3 nucleotide sequence: TGTGCCAGCAGCCGAACTAATGAAAAACTGTTTTTT. The chain employs TRBV5-4 and TRBJ1-4; unclear D gene. Germline V CDR1 and CDR2: SGHNT, YYREEE (reference sequence). V was pared by 4 bases and J by 1 base, with 2 bases between. CDR3 length: 12 amino acids. The full variable domain, completed using reference TRBV5-4 and TRBJ1-4, is ETGVTQSPTHLIKTRGQQVTLRCSSQSGHNTVSWYQQALGQGPQFIFQYYREEENGRGNFPPRFSGLQFPNYSSELNVNALELDDSALYLCASSRTNEKLFFGSGTQLSVL.

The chain recombines TRBV6-6 with TRBJ1-3, with 8 bases that match TRBD1. Unmatched junction bases numbered 3, after V lost 1 base and J lost 1 base. CDR1 is MNHNY, CDR2 SVGAGI, per germline (reference sequence). CDR3 length equals 16 residues. The CDR3 nucleotides read TGTGCCAGCAGTTACTTTCAGGGGGCGTCTGGAAACACCATATATTTT. It is translated as CASSYFQGASGNTIYF.

Regarding this clone: The sample carries other DNA sequences with the same CDR3. The rearrangement uses TRBV7-9 and TRBJ2-7; TRBD1 aligns across 7 bases. V shed 6 bases and J 4 bases; nucleotides not matched to a gene: 6. The CDR3 contains 13 residues. CDR1 SEHNR and CDR2 FQNEAQ come from the germline V gene (reference sequence). The CDR3 nucleotides read TGTGCCAGCAGTTTGGCAGGGGGATACGAGCAGTACTTC. Protein product: CASSLAGGYEQYF.

The chain employs TRBV5-1 and TRBJ2-1, with D uncertain. The ends were cut back, 0 bases at V and 0 bases at J, with 7 bases in the middle. This CDR3 comprises 15 residues. Germline CDR1 is SGHRS and CDR2 is YFSETQ. The CDR3 region is CASSLDPRSYNEQFF. CDR3 in DNA: TGCGCCAGCAGCTTGGATCCGCGCTCCTACAATGAGCAGTTCTTC.

The V gene is TRBV5-4, the J gene TRBJ1-3, with 10 bases lining up with TRBD1. The CDR3 is 14 residues long. The germline V gene has CDR1 SGHNT and CDR2 YYREEE (reference sequence). Trimming took 3 bases from V and 3 from J; bases not matched to a gene: 0. The CDR3 region has the DNA TGTGCCAGCAGCTGGGACAGGGGTGGAAACACCATATATTTT. It codes for CASSWDRGGNTIYF.

The chain recombines TRBV19 with TRBJ1-5; possible D gene TRBD1, 5 bases. The CDR3 length is 16 residues. CDR1 LNHDA and CDR2 SQIVND come from the germline V gene (reference sequence). V dropped 5 bases and J dropped 0 bases, with 14 bases sitting between them. CDR3 protein: CASSLRDSHSNQPQHF. CDR3 nucleotides: TGTGCCAGTAGTTTACGCGACAGTCATAGCAATCAGCCCCAGCATTTT.

The chain combines TRBV7-2 with TRBJ2-2; 10 positions agree with TRBD1. The CDR3 runs to 18 residues. In germline, CDR1 is SGHTA, CDR2 FQGNSA. Trimming cost V 5 bases and J 3 bases; bases outside gene matches: 12. CDR3 residues: CASSQQPRGTGDTGELFF. The CDR3 DNA sequence: TGTGCCAGCAGCCAGCAGCCAAGGGGGACAGGGGACACCGGGGAGCTGTTTTTT.

The chain joins TRBV2 to TRBJ1-4; tentatively, D is TRBD1 (5 bases). CDR3 length: 14 amino acids. Deletions cut 5 bases from V and 5 bases from J, with 12 bases between. Per germline, CDR1 SNHLY and CDR2 FYNNEI. CDR3 sequence (DNA): TGTGCCAGCAGTTTTACAGGACCCAATGAAAAACTGTTTTTT. It yields the protein CASSFTGPNEKLFF.

The rearrangement joins TRBV5-5 to TRBJ2-3; D might be TRBD2 (6 bases). The CDR3 consists of 15 residues. Germline V gene sequence: CDR1 SGHKS, CDR2 YYEKEE (reference sequence). The V and J ends lost 3 bases and 6 bases respectively, with 17 bases between them. CDR3 nucleotide sequence: TGTGCCAGCAGCTCTTCGGCAGGGAGGATTGATACGCAGTATTTT. It specifies CASSSSAGRIDTQYF. Looking up the rest from reference TRBV5-5 and TRBJ2-3 gives the full variable domain: DAGVTQSPTHLIKTRGQQVTLRCSPISGHKSVSWYQQVLGQGPQFIFQYYEKEERGRGNFPDRFSARQFPNYSSELNVNALLLGDSALYLCASSSSAGRIDTQYFGPGTRLTVL.

This clone showed up just a few times. This rearrangement joins TRBV25-1 to TRBJ2-1; TRBD2 aligns across 9 bases. J lost 5 bases, V lost 6 bases, and 8 bases had no gene match. The CDR3 has 15 amino acids. CDR1 and CDR2 (germline): MGHDK, SYGVNS. The CDR3: CASRAGGLADNEQFF. In DNA form, the CDR3 reads TGTGCCAGCAGGGCGGGGGGACTAGCAGACAATGAGCAGTTCTTC.

The gene calls are TRBV6-4 and TRBJ1-1; TRBD1 aligns across 7 bases. V dropped 6 bases and J dropped 0; count of bases not matched to a gene: 1. CDR1 is MRHNA and CDR2 is SNTAGT in the germline V gene. This CDR3 comprises 13 residues. The chain's CDR3 is CASRQGMNTEAFF. The CDR3 DNA reads as TGTGCCAGCAGACAGGGGATGAACACTGAAGCTTTCTTT.

This clone came up a few times. The gene calls are TRBV7-2 and TRBJ1-1, with 11 bases that match TRBD1. The V gene end was trimmed by 5 bases and the J gene end by 5 bases; junction bases not matched to a gene: 10. This CDR3 comprises 16 residues. Germline loops: CDR1 SGHTA, CDR2 FQGNSA. CDR3 sequence (DNA): TGTGCCAGCAGCCTTACCGGGACAGGGGGTGGGACTGAAGCTTTCTTT. This sequence encodes CASSLTGTGGGTEAFF.

This sequence joins TRBV2 and TRBJ1-1; 8 bases map to TRBD1. Germline CDR1 is SNHLY and CDR2 is FYNNEI. The CDR3 spans 14 residues. V dropped 6 bases and J dropped 5; count of bases not matched to a gene: 8. CDR3 sequence: CASSGLRGRTEAFF. The CDR3 coding sequence is TGTGCCAGCAGCGGCCTCAGGGGGCGAACTGAAGCTTTCTTT.

The rearrangement uses TRBV5-1 and TRBJ2-1; 8 nucleotides align to TRBD2. V lost 2 bases and J lost 4; bases outside the gene matches: 8. Germline CDR1 SGHRS, CDR2 YFSETQ. The CDR3 sequence is 16 residues long. The CDR3 spells CASSLTSGGGYNEQFF. In nucleotides, the CDR3 is TGCGCCAGCAGCTTAACAAGCGGGGGTGGTTACAATGAGCAGTTCTTC.

This clone occurred a few times. The chain is built from TRBV5-1 and TRBJ1-1, with no clear D. There are 17 residues in the CDR3. Trimming left V 2 bases short and J 4 bases short, with 21 bases between. Germline loops: CDR1 SGHRS, CDR2 YFSETQ. CDR3 in DNA: TGCGCCAGCAGCTTTAGGAGCCGAAACACCCTTGGCACTGAAGCTTTCTTT. It yields the protein CASSFRSRNTLGTEAFF.

The chain couples TRBV5-1 to TRBJ1-1; D is unresolved. The V end was cut by 0 bases, the J end by 4 bases, with 10 bases between. The CDR3 totals 14 residues. Germline V CDR1 and CDR2: SGHRS, YFSETQ. The DNA for the CDR3 is TGCGCCAGCAGCTTGGGAACGGTAAGCACTGAAGCTTTCTTT. This codes for CASSLGTVSTEAFF.

The chain uses TRBV9 and TRBJ2-5; tentative D call: TRBD1 (6 bases). Deletions cut 3 bases from V and 5 bases from J, with 14 bases between. The CDR3 runs 14 residues. CDR1 and CDR2 from the germline V gene are SGDLS and YYNGEE. CDR3 DNA sequence: TGTGCCAGCAGCGAGGGGGACGTCGGGGAGACCCAGTACTTC. Protein sequence: CASSEGDVGETQYF.

The V and J genes are TRBV19 and TRBJ2-2, with TRBD1 matching 7 bases. J lost 0 bases, V lost 4 bases, and 8 bases had no gene match. CDR3 length: 17 residues. Germline CDR1 and CDR2: LNHDA and SQIVND (reference sequence). The CDR3 region is CASSRSGTASNTGELFF. The CDR3 nucleotides are TGTGCCAGTAGTAGATCCGGGACAGCTTCGAACACCGGGGAGCTGTTTTTT.

V gene TRBV7-2 combines with J gene TRBJ1-3, with D tentatively TRBD1 (5 bases). Germline assignment: CDR1 SGHTA and CDR2 FQGNSA. The CDR3 has 14 residues. Trimming left V 1 base short and J 1 base short, with 5 bases between. CDR3 amino acids: CASSLDRSGNTIYF. CDR3 bases: TGTGCCAGCAGCTTAGACAGGTCTGGAAACACCATATATTTT. The complete variable domain, with remaining parts taken from reference TRBV7-2 and TRBJ1-3, reads GAGVSQSPSNKVTEKGKDVELRCDPISGHTALYWYRQSLGQGLEFLIYFQGNSAPDKSGLPSDRFSAERTGGSVSTLTIQRTQQEDSAVYLCASSLDRSGNTIYFGEGSWLTVV.

The rearrangement joins TRBV20-1 to TRBJ1-2; D unresolved. The CDR3 length is 12 residues. The germline V gene encodes CDR1 DFQATT and CDR2 SNEGSKA (reference sequence). V lost 3 bases and J lost 4, with 9 bases in between. The CDR3 DNA reads TGCAGTGCTAGTACCGGGATCTATGGCTACACCTTC. It translates to CSASTGIYGYTF.

The chain uses TRBV5-1 and TRBJ2-5; 7 bases are a match to TRBD1. There are 15 residues in the CDR3. After removal of 4 bases from V and 2 bases from J, the junction contained 8 bases not matched to a gene. In germline, CDR1 is SGHRS, CDR2 YFSETQ. CDR3 region: CASSPGQTTQETQYF. CDR3 DNA sequence: TGCGCCAGCAGCCCGGGACAGACAACACAAGAGACCCAGTACTTC.

The chain carries TRBV6-5 and TRBJ2-7; unclear D gene. CDR1 is MNHEY and CDR2 is SVGAGI in the germline V gene. The CDR3 loop spans 14 amino acids. Trimming removed 5 bases at V and 0 bases at J, with 11 bases between. The CDR3 is CASSSTVSSYEQYF. The CDR3 DNA sequence: TGTGCCAGCAGTAGCACGGTTAGCTCCTACGAGCAGTACTTC.

The chain combines TRBV7-2 with TRBJ1-3; perhaps TRBD1 as D (5 bases). The V and J ends lost 2 bases and 9 bases respectively, with 8 bases between them. The CDR3 loop spans 12 amino acids. Germline V lookup: CDR1 SGHTA, CDR2 FQGNSA. CDR3 sequence (DNA): TGTGCCAGCAGCTTACATAGGGGCACCATATATTTT. Translating gives CASSLHRGTIYF. The whole variable domain, filled in from reference TRBV7-2 and TRBJ1-3, reads GAGVSQSPSNKVTEKGKDVELRCDPISGHTALYWYRQSLGQGLEFLIYFQGNSAPDKSGLPSDRFSAERTGGSVSTLTIQRTQQEDSAVYLCASSLHRGTIYFGEGSWLTVV.